This record covers a single T cell receptor beta chain. Its target is not known. The ends lost 7 bases at V and 2 bases at J; junction bases unmatched: 8. This CDR3 is built from 15 residues. Germline values: CDR1 MNHEY, CDR2 SMNVEV (reference sequence). Clones were read by immunoSEQ multiplex PCR, and TCRdb kept only the in-frame ones, dropping some. In the table there are roughly 500,000 clones, 81% of which are singletons. This entry is derived from a study of shared clonotypes between healthy human individuals. About the research overall: Those who served as donors were a couple of women and three men between the ages of 18 and 49.

Study results and caveats: Sequencing depth was expected to influence donor clonotype sharing.

The source is a woman aged 40 to 50 in good health. Some clones in this sample may be carry-over from other donors' samples. Source material: PBMCs. This rearrangement joins TRBV27 to TRBJ2-3; TRBD1 agrees at 8 bases. The CDR3 DNA follows: TGTGCCAGCAATCGCCAGGGGGCGGTCACAGATACGCAGTATTTT. Translated, it gives CASNRQGAVTDTQYF.